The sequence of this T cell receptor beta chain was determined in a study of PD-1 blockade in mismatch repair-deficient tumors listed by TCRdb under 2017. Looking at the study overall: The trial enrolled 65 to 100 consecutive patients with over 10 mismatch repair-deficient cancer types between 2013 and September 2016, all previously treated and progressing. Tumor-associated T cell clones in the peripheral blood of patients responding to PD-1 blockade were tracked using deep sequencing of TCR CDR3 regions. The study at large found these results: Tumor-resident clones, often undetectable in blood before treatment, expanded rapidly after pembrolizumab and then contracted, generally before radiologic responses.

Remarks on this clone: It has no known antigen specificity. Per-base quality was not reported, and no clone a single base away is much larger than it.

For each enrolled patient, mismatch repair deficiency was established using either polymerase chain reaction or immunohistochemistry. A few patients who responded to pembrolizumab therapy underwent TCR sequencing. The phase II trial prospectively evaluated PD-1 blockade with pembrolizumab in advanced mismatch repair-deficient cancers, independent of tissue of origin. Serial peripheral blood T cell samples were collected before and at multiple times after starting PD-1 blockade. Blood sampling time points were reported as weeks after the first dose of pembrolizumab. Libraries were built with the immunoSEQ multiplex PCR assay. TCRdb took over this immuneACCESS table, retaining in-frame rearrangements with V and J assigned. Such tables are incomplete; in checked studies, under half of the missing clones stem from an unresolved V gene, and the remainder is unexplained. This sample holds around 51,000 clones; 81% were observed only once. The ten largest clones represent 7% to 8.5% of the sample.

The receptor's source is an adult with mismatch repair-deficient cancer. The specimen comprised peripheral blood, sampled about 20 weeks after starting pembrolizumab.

DNA sequence: TGCAGCGCGGCTTCTAGTGAGACTCCTCTCACCGGGGAGCTGTTTTTT. Its translation is CSAASSETPLTGELFF. The rearranged segments are TRBV29-1 and TRBJ2-2; no D gene can be assigned with confidence. The cysteine opens and the phenylalanine closes a CDR3 of 16 amino acids. CDR3 DNA only is kept here, 48 bases in frame from base 1. CDR1 SQVTM and CDR2 ANQGSEA are derived from the germline V gene. V loses 7 bases of germline sequence and J loses 4 bases, and the interval between the two ends is 22 bases.